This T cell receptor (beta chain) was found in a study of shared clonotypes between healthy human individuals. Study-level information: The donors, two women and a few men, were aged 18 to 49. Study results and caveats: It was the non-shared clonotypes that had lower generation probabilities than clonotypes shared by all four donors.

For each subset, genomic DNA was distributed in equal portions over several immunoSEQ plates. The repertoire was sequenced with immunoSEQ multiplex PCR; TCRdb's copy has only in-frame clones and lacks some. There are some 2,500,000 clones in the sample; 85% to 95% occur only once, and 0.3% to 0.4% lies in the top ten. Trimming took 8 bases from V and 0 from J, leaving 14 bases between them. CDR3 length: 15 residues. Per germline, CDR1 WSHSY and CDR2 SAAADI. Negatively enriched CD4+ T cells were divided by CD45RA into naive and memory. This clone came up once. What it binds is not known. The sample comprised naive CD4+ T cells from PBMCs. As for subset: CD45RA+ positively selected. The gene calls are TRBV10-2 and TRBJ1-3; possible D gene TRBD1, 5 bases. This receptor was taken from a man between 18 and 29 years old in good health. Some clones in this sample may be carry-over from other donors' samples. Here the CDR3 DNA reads TGCGCCAGCGGGGACCAGGTGTTCTCTGGAAACACCATATATTTT. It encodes CASGDQVFSGNTIYF.